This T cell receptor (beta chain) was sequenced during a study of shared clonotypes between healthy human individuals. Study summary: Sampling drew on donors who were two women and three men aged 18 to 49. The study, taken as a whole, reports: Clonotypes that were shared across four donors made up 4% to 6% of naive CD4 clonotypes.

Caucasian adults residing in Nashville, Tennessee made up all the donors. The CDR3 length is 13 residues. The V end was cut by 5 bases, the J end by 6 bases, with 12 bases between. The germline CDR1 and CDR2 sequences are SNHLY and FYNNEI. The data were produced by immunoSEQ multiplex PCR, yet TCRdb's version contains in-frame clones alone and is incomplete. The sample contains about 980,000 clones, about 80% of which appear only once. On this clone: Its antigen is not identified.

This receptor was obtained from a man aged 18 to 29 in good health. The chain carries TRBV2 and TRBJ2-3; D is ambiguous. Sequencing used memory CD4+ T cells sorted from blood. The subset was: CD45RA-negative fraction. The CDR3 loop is CASSRTVTDTQYF. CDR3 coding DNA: TGTGCCAGCAGTAGGACGGTAACGGATACGCAGTATTTT.